A single sample is the source of the 21 T cell receptor beta chains below, sequenced in a study of human T cells and chemical hapten exposure. TCRdb processed the RACE reads anew with MiXCR; each CDR3 protein has one entry. The sample has some 380,000 distinct CDR3 sequences; roughly 4.8% are singletons. Time point meaning: patch test 1, 2 weeks after DPC sensitization. The sample's treatment: therapeutic diphenylcyclopropenone sensitization with weekly scalp DPC. The specimen comprised whole blood, sampled in connection with sensitization to the hapten diphenylcyclopropenone (DPC). These receptors all stem from a woman aged 45-65 years with alopecia areata. Some clones in this sample may be carry-over from other donors' samples.

In its sample, this clonotype was seen many times. The gene calls are TRBV20-1 and TRBJ2-7; 9 bases map to TRBD2. Germline CDR1 is DFQATT and CDR2 is SNEGSKA (reference sequence). The CDR3 sequence is 15 residues long. Germline trimming cut 5 bases from V and 1 base from J; bases unmatched to any gene: 9. In nucleotides, the CDR3 is TGCAGTGCTGCAACCGGGACTAGCAGTTCCTACGAGCAGTACTTC. Its translation: CSAATGTSSSYEQYF.

This clonotype occurred many times. This chain links TRBV6-1 with TRBJ1-5, with 7 bases that match TRBD1. With 5 bases clipped from V and 2 bases from J, the junction kept 3 bases outside the gene matches. Germline V gene data show CDR1 as MNHNS and CDR2 as SASEGT. This CDR3 comprises 14 residues. The CDR3 nucleotides are TGTGCCAGCAGTACAACAGGGGGCAATCAGCCCCAGCATTTT. It is translated as CASSTTGGNQPQHF.

This clonotype appeared many times. The chain employs TRBV6-5 and TRBJ2-7; 11 nucleotides match TRBD2. The CDR3 is 14 amino acids. Germline V gene sequence: CDR1 MNHEY, CDR2 SVGAGI. After removal of 6 bases from V and 6 bases from J, the junction contained 7 bases not matched to a gene. CDR3 residues: CASRPGLAASEQYF. CDR3 nucleotide sequence: TGTGCCAGCAGACCGGGACTAGCGGCTTCCGAGCAGTACTTC.

This clonotype appeared a few times. The V call is TRBV5-6, the J call TRBJ1-1; TRBD1 is a possible D gene (5 bases). The CDR3 loop spans 16 amino acids. The ends were cut back, 0 bases at V and 3 bases at J, with 15 bases in the middle. Germline V gene data show CDR1 as SGHDT and CDR2 as YYEEEE. CDR3 DNA: TGTGCCAGCAGCTTGGGTGCAGGGTTGCTTTACACTGAAGCTTTCTTT. This codes for CASSLGAGLLYTEAFF.

This clonotype has just a few counts. This sequence joins TRBV28 and TRBJ1-1; 8 bases align to TRBD1. The CDR3 consists of 14 residues. J was trimmed by 4 bases and V by 6 bases; bases with no gene match: 7. Germline CDR1 reads MDHEN; CDR2 reads SYDVKM. The CDR3, as DNA: TGTGCCAGCAGGGCCCTACAGGGGGTCACTGAAGCTTTCTTT. This translates into CASRALQGVTEAFF.

This clonotype was seen repeatedly, ten times or more. This chain's CDR3 is CASSYDGQGSSYEQYF. The CDR3 nucleotides read TGCGCCAGCAGCTACGATGGACAGGGCAGCTCCTACGAGCAGTACTTC. V usage is TRBV5-1 and J usage is TRBJ2-7; 8 bases match TRBD1. V shed 3 bases and J 0 bases; nucleotides not matched to a gene: 8. Germline CDR1 and CDR2: SGHRS and YFSETQ. The CDR3 extends over 16 amino acids.

The chain joins TRBV10-1 to TRBJ2-7; D is undetermined. The germline V and J ends were trimmed by 0 bases and 6 bases, with 6 bases remaining between them. Germline CDR1 WNHNN, CDR2 SYGVQD (reference sequence). This CDR3 region has 12 residues. CDR3 DNA: TGCGCCAGCAGTGAGTCGTGGAGCGAGCAGTACTTC. This translates into CASSESWSEQYF.

This rearrangement joins TRBV18 to TRBJ1-5; weak D call: TRBD1 (6 bases). V lost 3 bases and J 2 bases, leaving 14 bases between the germline ends. The V gene's germline CDR1 is KGHSH and CDR2 LQKENI. CDR3 length equals 16 residues. The CDR3 bases are TGTGCCAGCTCACCCGGCCGGGGGCCTGGCAATCAGCCCCAGCATTTT. It translates to CASSPGRGPGNQPQHF.

This clonotype was seen only a few times. The rearrangement links TRBV7-2 to TRBJ2-7, with 9 bases identical to TRBD1. Per germline, CDR1 SGHTA and CDR2 FQGNSA. The CDR3 length is 15 residues. V was clipped by 5 bases and J by 3 bases; unmatched bases: 8. Here the CDR3 DNA reads TGTGCCAGCAGCCTGGGGACAGGGCCCTACTACGAGCAGTACTTC. The encoded protein is CASSLGTGPYYEQYF.

This clonotype was recorded many times. The chain links TRBV4-3 to TRBJ2-7; the match to TRBD2 covers 12 bases. Germline lookup yields CDR1 LGHNA and CDR2 YSLEER. V gave up 0 bases and J gave up 6 bases; unmatched junction bases: 3. CDR3 size: 15 residues. The CDR3 reads CASSQDTSGRIEQYF. CDR3 nucleotide sequence: TGCGCCAGCAGCCAAGATACTAGCGGGAGGATCGAGCAGTACTTC.

This clonotype was counted ten times or more. The chain links TRBV6-6 to TRBJ2-5; the match to TRBD1 covers 8 bases. The CDR3 loop spans 14 amino acids. Germline V gives CDR1 MNHNY, CDR2 SVGAGI (reference sequence). V lost 7 bases, J lost 5 bases, and 9 bases stayed unmatched. DNA of the CDR3: TGTGCCAGCACCCTGGACAGGGCGGTCGAGACCCAGTACTTC. Protein sequence: CASTLDRAVETQYF.

This clonotype was recorded many times. The rearrangement links TRBV30 to TRBJ1-1; 8 bases line up with TRBD1. CDR3 size: 16 residues. Germline CDR1 GTSNPN, CDR2 SVGIG (reference sequence). Unmatched junction bases numbered 12, after V lost 4 bases and J lost 2 bases. Written as DNA, the CDR3 is TGTGCCTGGACCTACTGGAGGACAGGGTATAACACTGAAGCTTTCTTT. It codes for CAWTYWRTGYNTEAFF.

The table lists this clonotype with many counts. The chain uses TRBV19 and TRBJ2-1; D unresolved. The CDR3 consists of 16 residues. Per germline, CDR1 LNHDA and CDR2 SQIVND (reference sequence). Trimming cost V 5 bases and J 5 bases, with 19 bases left between them. CDR3 region: CASSLWTESIDNEQFF. CDR3 DNA: TGTGCCAGTAGTCTCTGGACGGAGTCCATAGACAATGAGCAGTTCTTC. Full variable domain (remainder filled in from reference TRBV19 and TRBJ2-1): DGGITQSPKYLFRKEGQNVTLSCEQNLNHDAMYWYRQDPGQGLRLIYYSQIVNDFQKGDIAEGYSVSREKKESFPLTVTSAQKNPTAFYLCASSLWTESIDNEQFFGPGTRLTVL.

With regard to this clonotype: Just one base apart from a much larger clone, this may be a read error. V gene TRBV9 combines with J gene TRBJ2-1; a possible D gene is TRBD2 (6 bases). V shed 4 bases and J shed 10 bases, with 15 bases lying between them. Germline CDR1 SGDLS, CDR2 YYNGEE. This CDR3 is built from 13 residues. The CDR3 nucleotides read TGTGCCAGCAGCCCAAGGAGGGGATGGGAGCAGTTCTTC. This translates into CASSPRRGWEQFF. Full variable domain (outside the CDR3, taken from reference TRBV9 and TRBJ2-1): DSGVTQTPKHLITATGQRVTLRCSPRSGDLSVYWYQQSLDQGLQFLIQYYNGEERAKGNILERFSAQQFPDLHSELNLSSLELGDSALYFCASSPRRGWEQFFGPGTRLTVL.

This clonotype was detected many times. This chain uses TRBV6-2 or TRBV6-3 with TRBJ2-3; D unclear. The germline gives CDR1 MNHEY, CDR2 SVGEGT. CDR3 size: 15 residues. The V and J ends lost 0 bases and 0 bases respectively, with 7 bases between them. The CDR3 DNA follows: TGTGCCAGCAGTTACTCTTCCGAGAGCACAGATACGCAGTATTTT. This translates into CASSYSSESTDTQYF.

The chain links TRBV5-4 to TRBJ2-3; tentatively, D is TRBD2 (6 bases). Trimming took 1 base from V and 3 from J, leaving 12 bases between them. CDR3 length: 15 residues. Germline assignment: CDR1 SGHNT and CDR2 YYREEE (reference sequence). The CDR3 DNA reads TGTGCCAGCAGCTTGATCGGGAGTGAGACAGATACGCAGTATTTT. It codes for CASSLIGSETDTQYF.

The J gene is TRBJ1-2, the V gene TRBV6-6; D possibly corresponds to TRBD1 (5 bases). Germline assignment: CDR1 MNHNY and CDR2 SVGAGI (reference sequence). Trimming removed 2 bases at V and 1 base at J, with 20 bases between. There are 18 residues in the CDR3. The CDR3 is CASSYAQMTDENNYGYTF. The CDR3 DNA is TGTGCCAGCAGTTACGCTCAGATGACAGACGAGAATAACTATGGCTACACCTTC.

This clonotype was counted at least ten times. The CDR3 loop reads CSARDRGTGANVLTF. In nucleotides, the CDR3 is TGCAGTGCCCGGGACAGGGGTACCGGGGCCAACGTCCTGACTTTC. V and J are TRBV20-1 and TRBJ2-6; TRBD1 agrees at 10 bases. The CDR3 covers 15 residues. Per germline, CDR1 DFQATT and CDR2 SNEGSKA (reference sequence). V lost 6 bases to trimming and J lost 4 bases; unmatched junction nucleotides: 6.

J is TRBJ2-5 and V is TRBV29-1; perhaps TRBD2 as D (6 bases). The germline gives CDR1 SQVTM, CDR2 ANQGSEA. Trimming cost V 4 bases and J 5 bases, with 20 bases left between them. This CDR3 contains 15 residues. The CDR3 region has the DNA TGCAGCGTTGTGCCTTTGGCCAGCGGGTGGGAGACCCAGTACTTC. Amino acids: CSVVPLASGWETQYF.

The table lists this clonotype with a few counts. The chain carries TRBV6-1 and TRBJ2-3; weak D call: TRBD1 (6 bases). The germline V gene encodes CDR1 MNHNS and CDR2 SASEGT. The CDR3 covers 16 residues. V shed 1 base and J shed 2 bases, with 13 bases lying between them. CDR3 protein: CASSEGRDIFTDTQYF. The CDR3 coding sequence is TGTGCCAGCAGTGAAGGCCGGGACATTTTCACAGATACGCAGTATTTT.

This clonotype was counted between two and nine times. This chain links TRBV20-1 with TRBJ1-2; TRBD1 is a possible D gene (6 bases). V dropped 1 base and J dropped 3 bases, with 15 bases sitting between them. In germline, CDR1 is DFQATT, CDR2 SNEGSKA (reference sequence). This CDR3 contains 15 residues. The CDR3 DNA follows: TGCAGTGCTAGAGCGGGCGGAACAGGGTACTATGGCTACACCTTC. It encodes CSARAGGTGYYGYTF.